The T cell receptor beta chain under discussion was sequenced for a study of PD-1 blockade in classical Hodgkin lymphoma (TCRdb year 2020). At the level of the whole study: Nivolumab dosing was 3 mg/kg intravenously every 2 weeks, continuing until either disease progression or unacceptable toxicity. To define a peripheral blood immune signature of response to PD-1 blockade in classical Hodgkin lymphoma, the study combined TCR beta sequencing with CyTOF.

This clone showed up many times. Its antigen target is currently unknown. Per-base quality was not reported, and no clone a single base away is much larger than it. The CDR3 sequence holds 16 residues, the cysteine and phenylalanine included. Kept here is only the CDR3 DNA, which spans 48 bases and is read in frame from base 1. The germline V gene sets CDR1 to SGHRS and CDR2 to YFSETQ. A distance of 16 bases separates the germline ends of V and J, which lose 2 bases and 7 bases respectively. The sample's time point label is to be understood as: cycle 2 day 1 (C2D1) of nivolumab. All trial patients had relapsed after autologous stem cell transplantation, with cohorts A, B and C differing in prior brentuximab vedotin exposure. The trial cohort comprised 60 or so patients with relapsed/refractory classical Hodgkin lymphoma whose best overall responses were complete response, partial response or progressive disease. Trial patients were treated with single-agent nivolumab in the multi-cohort phase II CheckMate 205 trial. An independent review committee assessed best overall response using the 2007 International Working Group response criteria. PBMCs from the trial were collected at three points: immediately before nivolumab initiation (C1D1), and during therapy at cycle 2 day 1 and cycle 4 day 1. Peripheral blood was collected in 8 mL Vacutainer Cell Preparation Tubes, from which PBMCs were isolated by centrifugation and then cryopreserved.

Overall results and qualifications from the work: Baseline TCR diversity was reported as lower in newly diagnosed patients than in healthy donors, and lower still in relapsed/refractory patients. Among trial patients, those achieving complete response had baseline diversity similar to that of newly diagnosed patients, while diversity was significantly lower in partial responders and progressors. The study was restricted to a single clinical trial cohort, and the causes of repertoire differences, possibly disease activity or prior therapy, were left undefined. CD4+ but not CD8+ TCR diversity rose significantly by C4D1 (p=0.0027 vs p=0.16), most apparent in complete responders (p=0.02). Patients starting nivolumab less than 1 year after ASCT had lower diversity and were excluded from later analyses to avoid confounding by immune reconstitution.

Genomic DNA was isolated using the Qiagen DNeasy kit from unsorted PBMCs as well as from negatively selected CD4+ and CD8+ fractions. Amplification of TCR beta CDR3 regions was done by immunoSEQ multiplex PCR with primers that anneal to V and J segments. A synthetic immune receptor repertoire was used to minimize amplification bias, and any residual bias was removed computationally once sequencing was done. For the original study's pipeline: Repertoire diversity was quantified as the Shannon entropy index using custom Python scripts. The unsorted, CD4+ and CD8+ repertoires were each analyzed separately, with the exception of combined analyses, where CD4+ and CD8+ sequences were merged in silico. A clone was considered expanded if an increase in frequency of at least 2-fold after treatment relative to C1D1 was found, and a pseudocount of 0.5 was applied to clones undetected at baseline. Clones with 0 or 1 copy at C1D1 were classified as singleton clones, and clones with 2 or more copies were classified as non-singleton clones. Clones expanded in unsorted samples were annotated as CD4+, CD8+ or unknown by matching protein sequences in sorted samples from the same patient. Wilcoxon tests on paired samples were used to test changes in diversity from C1D1 to C4D1. TCRdb's version of the immuneACCESS table is confined to in-frame rearrangements and falls short of the full clone set. An unresolved V gene accounts for under half of the shortfall where checked; the remainder is of unknown origin. V and J calls and clone size are those listed in that table; D and trimming were worked out from the DNA. The sample table records 25,000 to 30,000 clones; 70% of these occur just once. The biggest ten clones account for 20% to 30% of the sample.

The input for sequencing was peripheral blood mononuclear cells (PBMCs), taken before the second cycle of nivolumab. The TCR was taken from a human donor with classical Hodgkin lymphoma. The chain uses TRBV5-1 and TRBJ1-6; TRBD1 is perhaps the D gene, given 6 matching bases. The DNA is as follows: TGCGCCAGCAGCTTTGGATTAGGGGGACCCAATTCACCCCTCCACTTT. Translated, it reads CASSFGLGGPNSPLHF.